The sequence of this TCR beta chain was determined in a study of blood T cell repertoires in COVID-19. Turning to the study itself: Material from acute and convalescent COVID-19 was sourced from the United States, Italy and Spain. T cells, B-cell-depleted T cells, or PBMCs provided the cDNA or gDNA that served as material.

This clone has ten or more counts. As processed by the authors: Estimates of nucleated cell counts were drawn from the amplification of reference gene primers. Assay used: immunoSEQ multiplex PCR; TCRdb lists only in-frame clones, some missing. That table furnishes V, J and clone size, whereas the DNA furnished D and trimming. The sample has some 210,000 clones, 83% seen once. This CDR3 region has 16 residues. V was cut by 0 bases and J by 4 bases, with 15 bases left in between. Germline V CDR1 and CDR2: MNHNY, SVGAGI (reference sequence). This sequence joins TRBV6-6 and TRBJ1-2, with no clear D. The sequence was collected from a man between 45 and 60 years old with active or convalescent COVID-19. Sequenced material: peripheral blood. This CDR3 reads CASSYSSGALGYGYTF. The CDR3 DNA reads TGTGCCAGCAGTTACTCATCCGGAGCTTTGGGCTATGGCTACACCTTC.